These 28 T cell receptor beta chains originate from one sample sequenced in a study of PD-L1 blockade in urothelial cancer. Noted time point: peripheral blood 6 weeks after treatment start. The repertoire was sequenced with immunoSEQ multiplex PCR; TCRdb's copy has only in-frame clones and lacks some. This sample has 40,000 to 55,000 clones, with about 90% found just once. Sequenced here: PBMCs, sampled around atezolizumab (anti-PD-L1) treatment. Receptor source: a man aged 60 to 75 with urothelial cancer.

The chain joins TRBV5-6 to TRBJ2-7, with D possibly matching TRBD2 (5 bases). Germline V gene lookup returns CDR1 SGHDT and CDR2 YYEEEE. The CDR3 sequence is 14 residues long. V was shortened by 2 bases and J by 6 bases, with 15 bases between the two germline ends. The CDR3 bases are TGTGCCAGCAGCTTCCCGGGATCCTCCAGCGAGCAGTACTTC. This gives the protein CASSFPGSSSEQYF.

This clone was counted once. J is TRBJ1-5 and V is TRBV5-8; 9 bases align to TRBD1. Germline CDR1 is SGHTS and CDR2 is YDEGEE. The CDR3 has 16 residues. V dropped 5 bases and J dropped 4; count of bases not matched to a gene: 10. CDR3 loop: CASSPYRGLYNQPQHF. CDR3 nucleotides: TGTGCCAGCAGTCCCTACAGGGGGCTTTATAATCAGCCCCAGCATTTT.

This clone was picked up a small number of times. V usage is TRBV7-3 and J usage is TRBJ2-3, with a tentative D call TRBD2 (6 bases). This CDR3 contains 14 residues. Germline V gene sequence: CDR1 SGHTA, CDR2 FQGTGA. Between the trimmed V and J ends, which lost 8 bases and 2 bases, there was a span of 14 bases. The CDR3 here is CASRGRWDTDTQYF. CDR3 bases: TGTGCCAGCCGGGGGAGGTGGGACACAGATACGCAGTATTTT.

The rearrangement uses TRBV14 and TRBJ2-3; D perhaps matches TRBD1 (6 bases). The CDR3 has 16 residues. Germline V gene sequence: CDR1 SGHDN, CDR2 FVKESK. V gave up 7 bases and J gave up 5 bases, with 22 bases separating them. CDR3 sequence reads: CASNQGSGFGIDTQYF. CDR3 in DNA: TGTGCCAGCAACCAGGGGAGTGGTTTTGGTATAGATACGCAGTATTTT.

The gene calls are TRBV5-1 and TRBJ1-3; tentatively, D is TRBD1 (5 bases). Trimming shortened V by 0 bases and J by 10 bases, and 14 bases separated the two germline ends. Germline CDR1 is SGHRS and CDR2 is YFSETQ. The CDR3 is 14 amino acids. This chain's CDR3 is CASSLAGTGFTIYF. The CDR3 region has the DNA TGCGCCAGCAGCTTGGCCGGCACAGGCTTTACCATATATTTT.

Here the CDR3 DNA reads TGCGCCAGCAGCCAATACGGGACAGGGGGCACAGATACGCAGTATTTT. Translated: CASSQYGTGGTDTQYF. The chain employs TRBV4-3 and TRBJ2-3; 10 bases align to TRBD1. Germline V lookup: CDR1 LGHNA, CDR2 YSLEER. CDR3 length equals 16 residues. V lost 2 bases to trimming and J lost 1 base; unmatched junction nucleotides: 3.

This clone was observed a few times. The V and J genes are TRBV4-2 and TRBJ2-5, with D possibly TRBD2 on 6 matching bases. Germline V gene sequence: CDR1 LGHNA, CDR2 YNFKEQ. The CDR3 has 14 amino acids. V gave up 4 bases and J gave up 5 bases, with 14 bases separating them. CDR3 in amino acids: CASSPGGASETQYF. The CDR3 nucleotides are TGTGCCAGCAGCCCAGGCGGGGCCTCGGAGACCCAGTACTTC.

This chain connects TRBV19 to TRBJ1-6, with TRBD1 as a possible D gene (6 bases). Germline V gene lookup returns CDR1 LNHDA and CDR2 SQIVND (reference sequence). Trimming cost V 9 bases and J 7 bases, with 22 bases left between them. The CDR3 loop spans 16 amino acids. This chain's CDR3 is CASRAQGTLGNSPLHF. The CDR3 bases are TGTGCCAGCCGCGCACAGGGAACGCTCGGGAATTCACCCCTCCACTTT.

The chain has TRBV15 and TRBJ1-6; D remains ambiguous. From germline, CDR1 is LNHNV and CDR2 YYDKDF (reference sequence). CDR3 length: 15 residues. V lost 5 bases, J lost 9 bases, and 17 bases lay in between. The CDR3 DNA follows: TGTGCCACCAGCGGCGGGCCCCGGCTGGGTTCACCCCTCCACTTT. Protein: CATSGGPRLGSPLHF.

V usage is TRBV9 and J usage is TRBJ2-2, with 7 bases that match TRBD1. Trimming removed 4 bases from V and 2 bases from J; junction bases left unmatched: 8. The CDR3 has 16 amino acids. CDR1 SGDLS and CDR2 YYNGEE come from the germline V gene. CDR3 DNA sequence: TGTGCCAGCAGCTTCGGGACAGAAGCAAACACCGGGGAGCTGTTTTTT. It yields the protein CASSFGTEANTGELFF.

The chain uses TRBV7-9 and TRBJ2-7, with D possibly matching TRBD1 (6 bases). Looked up from germline, CDR1 is SEHNR and CDR2 is FQNEAQ (reference sequence). V was cut by 5 bases and J by 4 bases, with 18 bases left in between. There are 15 residues in the CDR3. This chain's CDR3 is CASSTWTASVYEQYF. The CDR3 bases are TGTGCCAGCAGCACCTGGACAGCTTCTGTGTACGAGCAGTACTTC.

CDR3 amino acids: CASSHRGLDTEAFF. The CDR3 nucleotides are TGCGCCAGCAGCCATAGGGGTTTGGACACTGAAGCTTTCTTT. V is TRBV4-1 and J is TRBJ1-1; a weak D match, TRBD1 (5 bases). The germline V and J ends were trimmed by 3 bases and 3 bases, with 11 bases remaining between them. This CDR3 spans 14 amino acids. Germline V gene lookup returns CDR1 MGHRA and CDR2 YSYEKL.

The CDR3: CASKTSGGTYNEQFF. The CDR3 DNA is TGCGCCAGCAAAACTAGCGGGGGGACCTACAATGAGCAGTTCTTC. This rearrangement joins TRBV5-1 to TRBJ2-1, with 12 bases fitting TRBD2. Germline CDR1 is SGHRS and CDR2 is YFSETQ. Trimming at V came to 6 bases and at J to 2 bases, leaving 3 bases not matched to a gene. The CDR3 runs 15 residues.

The chain recombines TRBV7-2 with TRBJ2-7; 8 bases match TRBD1. V was pared by 5 bases and J by 5 bases, with 8 bases of the junction left unmatched. This CDR3 has 14 amino acids. The germline V gene encodes CDR1 SGHTA and CDR2 FQGNSA. CDR3 protein: CASSIQTGDNEQYF. The CDR3 bases are TGTGCCAGCAGCATCCAGACAGGGGATAACGAGCAGTACTTC.

The CDR3 DNA is TGCAGCTACCTCGCGGGCACTGAAGCTTTCTTT. Translating gives CSYLAGTEAFF. J is TRBJ1-1 and V is TRBV29-1, with D unresolved. The germline gives CDR1 SQVTM, CDR2 ANQGSEA. Deletions cut 8 bases from V and 4 bases from J, with 11 bases between. The CDR3 runs to 11 residues.

This clone was detected only once. The V and J genes are TRBV6-6 and TRBJ1-6, with D perhaps matching TRBD1 (5 bases). Germline CDR1 is MNHNY and CDR2 is SVGAGI (reference sequence). The V end lost 6 bases, the J end lost 7 bases, and 19 bases lay between the germline ends. CDR3 length: 16 residues. CDR3 sequence reads: CASSRSGASGNSPLHF. For the CDR3, the DNA is TGTGCCAGCAGCCGAAGTGGGGCCTCTGGGAATTCACCCCTCCACTTT.

The rearrangement links TRBV9 to TRBJ1-2; D is perhaps TRBD1 (5 bases). This CDR3 comprises 14 residues. Germline assignment: CDR1 SGDLS and CDR2 YYNGEE. Trimming cost V 2 bases and J 4 bases, with 12 bases left between them. The CDR3 is CASSVTETRYGYTF. The DNA of the CDR3 is TGTGCCAGCAGCGTGACAGAAACCCGCTATGGCTACACCTTC. Drawing the rest from reference TRBV9 and TRBJ1-2, the complete variable domain is DSGVTQTPKHLITATGQRVTLRCSPRSGDLSVYWYQQSLDQGLQFLIQYYNGEERAKGNILERFSAQQFPDLHSELNLSSLELGDSALYFCASSVTETRYGYTFGSGTRLTVV.

Only one count was recorded for this clone. V and J are TRBV7-2 and TRBJ2-2; the D is unclear. CDR1 is SGHTA and CDR2 is FQGNSA in the germline V gene. Trimming pared 2 bases from V and 7 bases from J, leaving 11 bases between. The CDR3 is 14 residues long. The CDR3 spells CASSLSVPLGELFF. The CDR3 DNA follows: TGTGCCAGCAGCTTATCGGTCCCCCTCGGGGAGCTGTTTTTT.

The chain has TRBV30 and TRBJ2-7; 7 nucleotides align to TRBD2. The trim removed 5 bases at V and 6 bases at J, leaving 4 bases unmatched. The CDR3 is made up of 11 amino acids. Germline CDR1 is GTSNPN and CDR2 is SVGIG (reference sequence). DNA of the CDR3: TGTGCCTGGTCGGGGGGAGGCGAGCAGTACTTC. Its protein is CAWSGGGEQYF. Full variable domain (missing parts from reference TRBV30 and TRBJ2-7): SQTIHQWPATLVQPVGSPLSLECTVEGTSNPNLYWYRQAAGRGLQLLFYSVGIGQISSEVPQNLSASRPQDRQFILSSKKLLLSDSGFYLCAWSGGGEQYFGPGTRLTVT.

V gene TRBV5-1 combines with J gene TRBJ2-5; 10 bases fit TRBD2. From germline, CDR1 is SGHRS and CDR2 YFSETQ. With V trimmed by 0 bases and J by 2 bases, 4 bases remained unmatched. This CDR3 has 16 amino acids. The CDR3 reads CASSLAWTSGQETQYF. CDR3 sequence (DNA): TGCGCCAGCAGCTTGGCTTGGACTAGCGGACAAGAGACCCAGTACTTC.

The rearrangement uses TRBV5-1 and TRBJ2-5, with 8 bases that match TRBD2. After removal of 1 base from V and 4 bases from J, the junction contained 6 bases not matched to a gene. The CDR3 covers 15 residues. Per germline, CDR1 SGHRS and CDR2 YFSETQ. The CDR3 reads CASSLSIGGGETQYF. CDR3 DNA: TGCGCCAGCAGCTTGAGTATCGGGGGGGGAGAGACCCAGTACTTC.

The chain joins TRBV6-1 to TRBJ2-5, with 10 bases matching TRBD1. In germline, CDR1 is MNHNS, CDR2 SASEGT. The CDR3 is made up of 14 amino acids. After removal of 8 bases from V and 5 bases from J, the junction contained 8 bases not matched to a gene. The CDR3 DNA reads as TGTGCCAGCCGGGACAGGGGCCCTTTGGAGACCCAGTACTTC. It specifies CASRDRGPLETQYF.

The J gene is TRBJ2-3, the V gene TRBV19; D is possibly TRBD2 (5 bases). This CDR3 spans 14 amino acids. Per germline, CDR1 LNHDA and CDR2 SQIVND (reference sequence). The ends were cut back, 7 bases at V and 0 bases at J, with 11 bases in the middle. The CDR3 sequence is CASTPSGSTDTQYF. CDR3 bases: TGTGCCAGTACCCCGAGCGGAAGCACAGATACGCAGTATTTT.

J is TRBJ2-7 and V is TRBV6-5; perhaps TRBD1 as D (6 bases). The length of the CDR3 is 14 residues. Germline V gene data show CDR1 as MNHEY and CDR2 as SVGAGI. Deletions cut 6 bases from V and 0 bases from J, with 12 bases between. The CDR3 region is CASSKGQDSYEQYF. CDR3 coding DNA: TGTGCCAGCAGCAAGGGACAAGACTCCTACGAGCAGTACTTC.

The rearrangement uses TRBV19 and TRBJ2-3, with D perhaps matching TRBD2 (5 bases). Germline V CDR1 and CDR2: LNHDA, SQIVND (reference sequence). This CDR3 region has 16 residues. The V and J ends lost 4 bases and 0 bases respectively, with 14 bases between them. The CDR3 loop reads CASSREPLTSTDTQYF. The CDR3 DNA reads as TGTGCCAGTAGTAGGGAGCCCCTAACTAGCACAGATACGCAGTATTTT.

This chain links TRBV9 with TRBJ2-3, with D perhaps matching TRBD2 (6 bases). The CDR3 is made up of 14 amino acids. In germline, CDR1 is SGDLS, CDR2 YYNGEE. V lost 0 bases and J 3 bases, leaving 8 bases between the germline ends. The CDR3 coding sequence is TGTGCCAGCAGCGTAGTGGGGGGAACAGATACGCAGTATTTT. Translation: CASSVVGGTDTQYF.

This sequence joins TRBV30 and TRBJ1-5, with 7 bases matching TRBD1. Trimming at V came to 3 bases and at J to 5 bases, leaving 4 bases not matched to a gene. Germline-derived CDR1 and CDR2 are GTSNPN and SVGIG (reference sequence). This CDR3 contains 13 residues. In DNA, the CDR3 is TGTGCCTGGAGCACCAGGGGGGATCAGCCCCAGCATTTT. Translation gives CAWSTRGDQPQHF.

J is TRBJ1-1 and V is TRBV6-6; TRBD1 might be the D (6 bases). The CDR3 runs 13 residues. In germline, CDR1 is MNHNY, CDR2 SVGAGI (reference sequence). V gave up 4 bases and J gave up 2 bases, with 8 bases separating them. CDR3 in DNA: TGTGCCAGCAGTTGGGACAAAAACACTGAAGCTTTCTTT. Protein sequence: CASSWDKNTEAFF.